This is a list of T cell receptor beta chains from one sample in a study of T-cell memory formation after mild COVID-19. Each CDR3 protein is one row after TCRdb ran MiXCR on the 5' RACE reads. The sample gives tens of thousands of distinct CDR3 sequences, more than 13% of which show up once; approximately 39% is in the top ten. Source material: PBMCs or a T cell subset sorted from them (not recorded which). All receptors derive from a man aged 18 to 29 who had mild COVID-19 (a few samples of this study predate the infection). Cell type and time point are not known. Both conserved end residues are part of each CDR3. A D gene is named only where the DNA matches it firmly. Where a row states a size, it is once, few, many or the class of an expanded clone; other rows omit it.

few - TRBJ1-6 TRBV28 CASSRTGPDNSPLHF TGTGCCAGCAGTCGTACGGGGCCAGATAATTCACCCCTCCACTTT
- TRBD1 TRBJ1-5 TRBV19 CASSITSGTGIYSNQPQHF TGTGCCAGTAGTATAACCTCCGGGACAGGGATTTATAGCAATCAGCCCCAGCATTTT
- - TRBJ1-2 TRBV12-3/TRBV12-4 CASSLGEGWAVRRGYTF TGTGCCAGCAGTTTAGGGGAAGGATGGGCAGTGAGGAGGGGCTACACCTTC
- TRBD2 TRBJ2-1 TRBV20-1 CSARAGGATYNEQFF TGCAGTGCTAGAGCGGGGGGGGCTACCTACAATGAGCAGTTCTTC
many TRBD1 TRBJ2-1 TRBV7-9 CASSSTGVTYNEQFF TGTGCCAGCAGCTCGACAGGGGTCACCTACAATGAGCAGTTCTTC
few - TRBJ1-5 TRBV28 CASSHTRAFQQPQHF TGTGCCAGCAGCCACACCCGGGCCTTTCAGCAGCCCCAGCATTTT
few - TRBJ1-3 TRBV15 CATSRDQSSGNTIYF TGTGCCACCAGCAGAGATCAGAGCTCTGGAAACACCATATATTTT
- - TRBJ2-3 TRBV13 CASSSAPSTDTQYF TGTGCCAGCAGCTCAGCCCCTAGCACAGATACGCAGTATTTT
- TRBD2 TRBJ2-7 TRBV27 CASSSRASGSSYEQYF TGTGCCAGCAGTTCACGAGCTAGCGGAAGCTCCTACGAGCAGTACTTC
- - TRBJ1-1 TRBV27 CASSRRGGHTEAFF TGTGCCAGCAGCCGAAGAGGGGGGCACACTGAAGCTTTCTTT
- - TRBJ1-5 TRBV5-5 CASSLAAVNQPQHF TGTGCCAGCAGCTTGGCGGCAGTCAATCAGCCCCAGCATTTT
few TRBD1 TRBJ1-5 TRBV2 CASSLTLDRDLRQPQHF TGTGCCAGCAGTTTAACGCTCGACAGGGACCTAAGGCAGCCCCAGCATTTT
few - TRBJ2-7 TRBV14 CASSQDNSYEQYF TGTGCCAGCAGCCAAGATAACAGCTACGAGCAGTACTTC
- - TRBJ2-7 TRBV2 CASSGRNRPYEQYF TGTGCCAGCAGTGGCAGAAACAGGCCCTACGAGCAGTACTTC
few TRBD1 TRBJ1-5 TRBV10-1 CASSESGTAYQPQHF TGCGCCAGCAGTGAGTCAGGGACAGCCTATCAGCCCCAGCATTTT
- - TRBJ1-1 TRBV5-4 CASSLAGQNTEAFF TGTGCCAGCAGCTTGGCCGGGCAGAACACTGAAGCTTTCTTT
- TRBD1 TRBJ2-3 TRBV24-1 CATSDHGQGTDTQYF TGTGCCACCAGTGATCATGGACAGGGGACAGATACGCAGTATTTT
few TRBD1 TRBJ2-4 TRBV3-1 CASSPLGQVENIQYF TGTGCCAGCAGCCCTCTAGGACAGGTAGAAAACATTCAGTACTTC
- - TRBJ2-3 TRBV5-1 CASSHPGIDTQYF TGCGCCAGCAGCCACCCCGGCATAGATACGCAGTATTTT
few - TRBJ1-5 TRBV11-2 CASSSGPGQPQHF TGTGCCAGCAGCTCGGGGCCGGGGCAGCCCCAGCATTTT
few TRBD2 TRBJ2-5 TRBV23-1 CASSHPWEGQETQYF TGCGCCAGCAGTCACCCGTGGGAGGGGCAAGAGACCCAGTACTTC
- - TRBJ1-2 TRBV6-6 CASSLRDRNYGYTF TGTGCCAGCAGTTTACGAGACAGAAACTATGGCTACACCTTC
few TRBD1 TRBJ1-2 TRBV27 CASSLEGRGQGVDGYTF TGTGCCAGCAGTTTAGAGGGCCGGGGACAGGGGGTCGATGGCTACACCTTC
- TRBD1 TRBJ2-1 TRBV5-1 CASSLGQGVGSYNEQFF TGCGCCAGCAGCTTGGGCCAGGGGGTGGGCTCCTACAATGAGCAGTTCTTC
- - TRBJ1-1 TRBV5-6 CASSLWGRGTEAFF TGTGCCAGCAGCTTGTGGGGGCGAGGTACTGAAGCTTTCTTT
- TRBD2 TRBJ2-1 TRBV11-3 CASSPPAGTSRPEQFF TGTGCCAGCAGCCCCCCGGCGGGGACTAGCCGTCCTGAGCAGTTCTTC
- - TRBJ2-3 TRBV10-3 CAISEGAGSSDTQYF TGTGCCATCAGTGAGGGGGCAGGTTCTTCGGATACGCAGTATTTT
- - TRBJ1-6 TRBV5-1 CASSSSLTPNSPLHF TGCGCCAGCAGCTCCAGCCTAACCCCTAATTCACCCCTCCACTTT
- TRBD1 TRBJ1-2 TRBV18 CASSRDSVTNYGYTF TGTGCCAGCTCACGGGACAGCGTGACTAACTATGGCTACACCTTC
- - TRBJ2-5 TRBV6-5 CASSITQGHQETQYF TGTGCCAGCAGTATAACCCAGGGACACCAAGAGACCCAGTACTTC
few - TRBJ1-6 TRBV4-1 CASSQDGGVVYNSPLHF TGCGCCAGCAGCCAAGATGGGGGGGTCGTGTATAATTCACCCCTCCACTTT
few TRBD1 TRBJ2-2 TRBV7-2 CASRYRGTGELFF TGTGCCAGCAGGTACAGGGGGACCGGGGAGCTGTTTTTT
- - TRBJ1-2 TRBV5-1 CASSPGLFYGYTF TGCGCCAGCAGCCCGGGACTGTTCTATGGCTACACCTTC
few TRBD1 TRBJ2-2 TRBV6-6 CATPRPGQATGELFF TGTGCCACCCCCCGTCCGGGACAGGCGACCGGGGAGCTGTTTTTT
once TRBD2 TRBJ2-3 TRBV5-4 CASSLLPGRVADTQYF TGTGCCAGCAGCTTGCTGCCAGGGAGGGTCGCAGATACGCAGTATTTT
many - TRBJ2-5 TRBV7-9 CASSSKETQYF TGTGCCAGCAGCTCCAAAGAGACCCAGTACTTC
few TRBD1 TRBJ2-5 TRBV28 CASSTKGTGKYF TGTGCCAGCAGCACGAAGGGGACAGGGAAGTACTTC
few - TRBJ2-3 TRBV4-3 CASSQDLLATDTQYF TGCGCCAGCAGCCAAGATTTGCTAGCCACAGATACGCAGTATTTT
- - TRBJ1-5 TRBV7-9 CASSLGEGSGNQPQHF TGTGCCAGCAGCTTAGGCGAGGGAAGTGGCAATCAGCCCCAGCATTTT
few - TRBJ2-1 TRBV7-2 CASSLSVRPYNEQFF TGTGCCAGCAGCTTATCTGTACGCCCCTACAATGAGCAGTTCTTC
few TRBD1 TRBJ1-1 TRBV5-1 CASSSTGGRTEAFF TGCGCCAGCAGTTCTACAGGGGGCAGAACTGAAGCTTTCTTT
few TRBD2 TRBJ2-3 TRBV27 CASSFGLAGDTQYF TGTGCCAGCAGTTTCGGACTAGCGGGGGATACGCAGTATTTT
few - TRBJ2-7 TRBV12-3/TRBV12-4 CASSFSRDYEQYF TGTGCCAGCAGTTTCTCTCGGGATTACGAGCAGTACTTC
few TRBD1 TRBJ1-1 TRBV5-1 CASSFVGLGQGGPEAFF TGCGCCAGCAGCTTCGTTGGACTGGGACAGGGCGGCCCTGAAGCTTTCTTT
- TRBD2 TRBJ2-5 TRBV12-3/TRBV12-4 CASRAGGPRETQYF TGTGCCAGCAGAGCGGGGGGGCCCAGGGAGACCCAGTACTTC
- - TRBJ2-2 TRBV12-5 CASAQGGAPNTGELFF TGTGCTAGTGCCCAGGGGGGCGCACCGAACACCGGGGAGCTGTTTTTT
medium-sized - TRBJ1-3 TRBV6-6 CASRPGNTIYF TGTGCCAGCAGGCCAGGAAACACCATATATTTT
few - TRBJ2-7 TRBV4-1 CASSQGQRLGYEQYF TGCGCCAGCAGCCAAGGGCAGAGGCTAGGCTACGAGCAGTACTTC
few TRBD1 TRBJ1-4 TRBV4-1 CASSQGVLTGEKLFF TGCGCCAGCAGCCAAGGCGTGCTGACAGGGGAAAAACTGTTTTTT
many - TRBJ2-1 TRBV29-1 CSVDKDSVNEQFF TGCAGCGTAGATAAGGACAGCGTCAATGAGCAGTTCTTC
- TRBD1 TRBJ1-1 TRBV7-6 CASSFGQGSEAFF TGTGCCAGCAGCTTTGGACAGGGGTCTGAAGCTTTCTTT
few - TRBJ2-3 TRBV7-9 CASSPGTGYTQYF TGTGCCAGCAGCCCCGGGACTGGCTATACGCAGTATTTT
- - TRBJ2-7 TRBV7-9 CASRSAEWSSYEQYF TGTGCCAGCAGGTCCGCGGAGTGGAGCTCCTACGAGCAGTACTTC
few - TRBJ1-2 TRBV10-3 CAISDGSPGYTF TGTGCCATCAGTGACGGCAGCCCCGGCTACACCTTC
many - TRBJ1-5 TRBV7-8 CASSSFQGPSQPQHF TGTGCCAGCAGCTCGTTCCAGGGCCCAAGTCAGCCCCAGCATTTT